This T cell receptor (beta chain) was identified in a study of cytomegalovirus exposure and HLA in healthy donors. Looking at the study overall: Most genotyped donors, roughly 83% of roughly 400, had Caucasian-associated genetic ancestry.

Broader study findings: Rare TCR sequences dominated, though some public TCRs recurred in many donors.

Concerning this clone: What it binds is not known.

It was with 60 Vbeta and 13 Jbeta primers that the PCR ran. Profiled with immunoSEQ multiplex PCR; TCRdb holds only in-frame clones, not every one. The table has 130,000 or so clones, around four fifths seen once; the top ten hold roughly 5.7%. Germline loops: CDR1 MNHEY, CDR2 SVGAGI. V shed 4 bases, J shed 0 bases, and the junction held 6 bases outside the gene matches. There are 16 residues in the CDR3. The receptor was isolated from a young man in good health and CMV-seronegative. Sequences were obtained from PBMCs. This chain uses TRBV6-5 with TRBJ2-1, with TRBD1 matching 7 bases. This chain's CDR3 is CASSSRQGISYNEQFF. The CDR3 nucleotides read TGTGCCAGCAGTTCCCGACAGGGAATCTCCTACAATGAGCAGTTCTTC.